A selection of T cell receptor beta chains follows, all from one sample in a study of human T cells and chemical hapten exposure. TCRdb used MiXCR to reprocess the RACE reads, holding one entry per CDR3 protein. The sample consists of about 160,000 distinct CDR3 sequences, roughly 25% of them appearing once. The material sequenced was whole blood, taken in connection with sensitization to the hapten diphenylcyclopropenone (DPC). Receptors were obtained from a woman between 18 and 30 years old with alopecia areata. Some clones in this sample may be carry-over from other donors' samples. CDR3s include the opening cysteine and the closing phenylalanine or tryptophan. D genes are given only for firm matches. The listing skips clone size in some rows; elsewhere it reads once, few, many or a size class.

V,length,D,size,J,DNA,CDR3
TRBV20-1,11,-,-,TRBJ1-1,TGCAGTGCTAGCAGGGACACTGAAGCTTTCTTT,CSASRDTEAFF
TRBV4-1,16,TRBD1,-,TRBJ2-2,TGCGCCAGCAGCCCAGCGGACAGGGGGAACACCGGGGAGCTGTTTTTT,CASSPADRGNTGELFF
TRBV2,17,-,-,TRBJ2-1,TGTGCCAGCAGTGAGGGAGGAGCAGGGGGAAGCTACAATGAGCAGTTCTTC,CASSEGGAGGSYNEQFF
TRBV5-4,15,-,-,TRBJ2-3,TGTGCCAGCAGCCCCGCCGAGGCTAACCGGGATACGCAGTATTTT,CASSPAEANRDTQYF
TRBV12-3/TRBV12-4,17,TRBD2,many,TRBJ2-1,TGTGCCAGCAGTCCCTTCCTAGCGGGAGTTATTGAAAATGAGCAGTTCTTC,CASSPFLAGVIENEQFF
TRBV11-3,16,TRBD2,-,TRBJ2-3,TGTGCCAGCAGCCCGGGACTAGCGGGAGGATCAGATACGCAGTATTTT,CASSPGLAGGSDTQYF
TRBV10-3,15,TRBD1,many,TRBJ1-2,TGTGCCATTCAACCCACAGGGGGCAAGAACTATGGCTACACCTTC,CAIQPTGGKNYGYTF
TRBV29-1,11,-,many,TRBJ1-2,TGCAGCGTTGACCATTTTAATGGCTACACCTTC,CSVDHFNGYTF
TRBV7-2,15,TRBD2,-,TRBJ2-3,TGTGCCAGCAGTTATAGCGGGGGGGCTAGTGATACGCAGTATTTT,CASSYSGGASDTQYF
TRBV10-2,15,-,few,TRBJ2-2,TGCGCCAGCAGTGGGGGCACTGCGAACACCGGGGAGCTGTTTTTT,CASSGGTANTGELFF
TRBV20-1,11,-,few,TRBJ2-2,TGCAGTGCTAGCCGAACCGGGGAGCTGTTTTTT,CSASRTGELFF
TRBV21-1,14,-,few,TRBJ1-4,TGTGCCAGCAGCAAAGTCGAGGGTAATGAAAAACTGTTTTTT,CASSKVEGNEKLFF
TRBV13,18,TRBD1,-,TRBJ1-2,TGTGCCAGCAGCTTAGGGGGGCTGACAGGGCCGTTTACCTATGGCTACACCTTC,CASSLGGLTGPFTYGYTF
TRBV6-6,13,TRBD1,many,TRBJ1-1,TGTGCCAGCAGTTACCCTAACGGACAGGGTGCTTTCTTT,CASSYPNGQGAFF
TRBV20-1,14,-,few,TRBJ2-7,TGCAGTGCACCGGACAGTTCGAGCTCCTACGAGCAGTACTTC,CSAPDSSSSYEQYF
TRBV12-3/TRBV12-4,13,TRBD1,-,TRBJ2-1,TGTGCCAGCCGGGGACAGGGTGAGTGGAGGCAGTTCTTC,CASRGQGEWRQFF
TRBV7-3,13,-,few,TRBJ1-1,TGTGCCAGCAGCGTAAGCCCGGGGACTGAAGCTTTCTTT,CASSVSPGTEAFF
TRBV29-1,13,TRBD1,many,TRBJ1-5,TGCAGCGTTGAAGCGGGGACAGATCAGCCCCAGCATTTT,CSVEAGTDQPQHF
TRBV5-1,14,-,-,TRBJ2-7,TGCGCCAGCAGCTTGGACGGACAGCCCTACGAGCAGTACTTC,CASSLDGQPYEQYF
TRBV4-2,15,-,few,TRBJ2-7,TGTGCCAGCAGCCCAACGGGAAGCCTTAACTACGAGCAGTACTTC,CASSPTGSLNYEQYF
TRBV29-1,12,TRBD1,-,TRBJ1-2,TGCAGCGTTGAAAGGGACAGGGGTGGCTACACCTTC,CSVERDRGGYTF
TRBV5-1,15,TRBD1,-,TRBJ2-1,TGCGCCAGCAGCTTGGTAGGGGGCGACAACAATGAGCAGTTCTTC,CASSLVGGDNNEQFF
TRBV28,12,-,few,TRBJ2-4,TGTGCCAGCAGTGGGGTTTTCGACATTCAGTACTTC,CASSGVFDIQYF
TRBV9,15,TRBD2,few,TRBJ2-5,TGTGCCAGCAGCCCGCCTAGCGGGAGAGAGGAGACCCAGTACTTC,CASSPPSGREETQYF
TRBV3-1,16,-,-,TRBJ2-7,TGTGCCAGCAGCCAAGATCTCCCTAGCGTTCAGAACGAGCAGTACTTC,CASSQDLPSVQNEQYF
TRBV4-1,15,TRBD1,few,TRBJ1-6,TGCGCCAGCAGCCAAGTATGGACAGGGGATTCACCCCTCCACTTT,CASSQVWTGDSPLHF
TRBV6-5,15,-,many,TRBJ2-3,TGTGCCAGCAGTTACAACGCAGCTCTCACAGATACGCAGTATTTT,CASSYNAALTDTQYF
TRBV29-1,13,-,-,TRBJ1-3,TGCAGCGTATTGGGGGGCTCTGGAAACACCATATATTTT,CSVLGGSGNTIYF
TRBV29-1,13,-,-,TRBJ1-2,TGCAGCGACTTAGACTCCGGCAGCTATGGCTACACCTTC,CSDLDSGSYGYTF
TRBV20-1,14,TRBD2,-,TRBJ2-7,TGCAGTGCTTCGACTAGCGGGGGTACCTACGAGCAGTACTTC,CSASTSGGTYEQYF
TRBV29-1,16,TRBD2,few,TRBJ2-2,TGCAGCGTCCCGGGACTAGCGGGAGGACGGACCGGGGAGCTGTTTTTT,CSVPGLAGGRTGELFF
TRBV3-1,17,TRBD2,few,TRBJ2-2,TGTGCCAGCAGGCGCCTCGGAGCGGGAGGTTACACCGGGGAGCTGTTTTTT,CASRRLGAGGYTGELFF
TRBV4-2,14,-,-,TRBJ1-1,TGTGCCAGCAGCCAAGATTCGGGGGGGGGTGAAGCTTTCTTT,CASSQDSGGGEAFF
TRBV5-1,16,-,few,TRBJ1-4,TGCGCCAGCAGTTTAACCATACAGGGACGAGGTGAAAAACTGTTTTTT,CASSLTIQGRGEKLFF
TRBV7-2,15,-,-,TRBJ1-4,TGTGCCAGCAGCACAGAGGGCAGGGCGTCTGGAAAACTGTTTTTT,CASSTEGRASGKLFF
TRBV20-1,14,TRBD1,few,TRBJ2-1,TGCAGTGCCAGGGACAGGGGAACCTACAATGAGCAGTTCTTC,CSARDRGTYNEQFF
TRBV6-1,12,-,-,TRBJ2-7,TGTGCCAGCAGTGAGTTTAACTACGAGCAGTACTTC,CASSEFNYEQYF
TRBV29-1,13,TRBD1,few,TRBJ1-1,TGCAGCGTTCCGGGACAGACGAACACTGAAGCTTTCTTT,CSVPGQTNTEAFF
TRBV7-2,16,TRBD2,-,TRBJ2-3,TGTGCCAGCAGCGACCCAGCTAGCGGGGGGAAGGAGACGCAGTATTTT,CASSDPASGGKETQYF
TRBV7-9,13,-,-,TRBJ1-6,TGTGCCAGCAGCTTTCAAAGGATAACACCCCTCCACTTT,CASSFQRITPLHF
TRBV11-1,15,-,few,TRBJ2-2,TGTGCCAGCAGCGCGGACGTCGGGGTTTCCGGGGAGCTGTTTTTT,CASSADVGVSGELFF
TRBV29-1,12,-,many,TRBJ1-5,TGCAGCGTAGCGGACGGAAATCAGCCCCAGCATTTT,CSVADGNQPQHF
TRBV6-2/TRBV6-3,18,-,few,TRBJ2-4,TGTGCCAGCAGTTCCAGCCCGAACATAGCACTAGCCAAAAACATTCAGTACTTC,CASSSSPNIALAKNIQYF
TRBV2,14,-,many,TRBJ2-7,TGTGCCAGCAGCTCACGGGAACCTTTCCACGAGCAGTACTTC,CASSSREPFHEQYF
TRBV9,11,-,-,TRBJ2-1,TGTGCCAGCAGCGTTTCCGGTACGCAGTTCTTC,CASSVSGTQFF
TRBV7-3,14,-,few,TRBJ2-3,TGTGCCAGCAGCCCCGGGGAGAGCACAGATACGCAGTATTTT,CASSPGESTDTQYF